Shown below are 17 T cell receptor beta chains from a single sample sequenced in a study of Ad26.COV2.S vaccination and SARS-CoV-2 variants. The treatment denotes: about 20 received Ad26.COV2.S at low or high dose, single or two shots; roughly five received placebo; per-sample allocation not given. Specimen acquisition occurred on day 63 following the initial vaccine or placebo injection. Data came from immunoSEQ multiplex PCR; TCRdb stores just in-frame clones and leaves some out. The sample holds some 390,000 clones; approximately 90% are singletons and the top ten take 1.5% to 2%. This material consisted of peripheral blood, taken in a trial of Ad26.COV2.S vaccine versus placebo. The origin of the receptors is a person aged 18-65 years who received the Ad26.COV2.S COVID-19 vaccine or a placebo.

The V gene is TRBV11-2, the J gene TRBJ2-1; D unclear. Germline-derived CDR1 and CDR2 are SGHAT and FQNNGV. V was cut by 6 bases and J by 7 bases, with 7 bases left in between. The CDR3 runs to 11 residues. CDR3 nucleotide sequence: TGTGCCAGCAGGGGCCCTAATGAGCAGTTCTTC. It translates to CASRGPNEQFF.

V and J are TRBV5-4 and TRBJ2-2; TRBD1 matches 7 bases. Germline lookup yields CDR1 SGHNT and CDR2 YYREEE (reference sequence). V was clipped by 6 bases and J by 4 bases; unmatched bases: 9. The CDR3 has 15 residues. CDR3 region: CASKVQGVVTGELFF. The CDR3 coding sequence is TGTGCCAGCAAGGTCCAGGGGGTTGTCACCGGGGAGCTGTTTTTT.

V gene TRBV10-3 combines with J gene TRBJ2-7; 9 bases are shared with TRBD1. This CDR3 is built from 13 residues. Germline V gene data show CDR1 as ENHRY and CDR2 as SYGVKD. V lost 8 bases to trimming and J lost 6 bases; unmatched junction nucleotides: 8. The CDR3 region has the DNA TGTGCCATCTCCGGGACAGGGTCGGGCGAGCAGTACTTC. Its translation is CAISGTGSGEQYF.

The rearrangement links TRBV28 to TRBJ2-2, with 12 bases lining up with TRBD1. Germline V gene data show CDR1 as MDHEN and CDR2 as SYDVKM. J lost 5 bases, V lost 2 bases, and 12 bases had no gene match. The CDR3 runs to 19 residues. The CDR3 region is CASSLVPRDRGRRTGELFF. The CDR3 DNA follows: TGTGCCAGCAGTTTAGTCCCCAGGGACAGGGGGCGCCGGACCGGGGAGCTGTTTTTT. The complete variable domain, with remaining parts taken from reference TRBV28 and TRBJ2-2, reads DVKVTQSSRYLVKRTGEKVFLECVQDMDHENMFWYRQDPGLGLRLIYFSYDVKMKEKGDIPEGYSVSREKKERFSLILESASTNQTSMYLCASSLVPRDRGRRTGELFFGEGSRLTVL.

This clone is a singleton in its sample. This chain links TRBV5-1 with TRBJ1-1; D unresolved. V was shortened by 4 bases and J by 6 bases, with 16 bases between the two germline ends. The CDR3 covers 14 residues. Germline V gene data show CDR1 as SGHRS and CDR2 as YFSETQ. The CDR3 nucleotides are TGCGCCAGCAGCATATCGACGAGGGTTTCTGAAGCTTTCTTT. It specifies CASSISTRVSEAFF.

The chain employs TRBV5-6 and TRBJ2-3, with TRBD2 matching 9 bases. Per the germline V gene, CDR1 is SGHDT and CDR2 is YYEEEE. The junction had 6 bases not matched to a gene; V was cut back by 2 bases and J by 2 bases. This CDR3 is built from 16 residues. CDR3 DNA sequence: TGTGCCAGCAGCTTTACAGCGGGAGGCTTCACAGATACGCAGTATTTT. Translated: CASSFTAGGFTDTQYF.

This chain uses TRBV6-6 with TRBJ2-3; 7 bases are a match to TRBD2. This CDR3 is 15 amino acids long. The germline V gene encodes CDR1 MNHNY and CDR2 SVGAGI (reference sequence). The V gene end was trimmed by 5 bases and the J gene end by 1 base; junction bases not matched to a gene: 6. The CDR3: CASSPSGPRTDTQYF. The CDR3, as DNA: TGTGCCAGCAGTCCTAGCGGACCACGCACAGATACGCAGTATTTT.

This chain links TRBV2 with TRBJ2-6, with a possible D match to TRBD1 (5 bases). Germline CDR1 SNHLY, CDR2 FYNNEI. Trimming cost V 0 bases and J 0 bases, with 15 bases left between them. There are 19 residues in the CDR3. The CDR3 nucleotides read TGTGCCAGCAGTGAAGCTTGGGGCCCCCTTAGCTCTGGGGCCAACGTCCTGACTTTC. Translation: CASSEAWGPLSSGANVLTF.

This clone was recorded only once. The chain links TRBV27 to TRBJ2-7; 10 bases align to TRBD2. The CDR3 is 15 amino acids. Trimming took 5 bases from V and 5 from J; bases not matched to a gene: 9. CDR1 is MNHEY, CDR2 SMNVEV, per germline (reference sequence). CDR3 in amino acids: CASSGPGLAINEQYF. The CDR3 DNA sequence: TGTGCCAGCAGTGGACCGGGACTAGCGATAAACGAGCAGTACTTC.

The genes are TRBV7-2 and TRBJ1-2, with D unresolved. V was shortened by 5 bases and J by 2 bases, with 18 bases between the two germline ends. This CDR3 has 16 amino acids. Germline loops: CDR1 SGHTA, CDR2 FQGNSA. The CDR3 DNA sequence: TGTGCCAGCAGCCCGCATGCCGGACGGATCAACTATGGCTACACCTTC. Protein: CASSPHAGRINYGYTF.

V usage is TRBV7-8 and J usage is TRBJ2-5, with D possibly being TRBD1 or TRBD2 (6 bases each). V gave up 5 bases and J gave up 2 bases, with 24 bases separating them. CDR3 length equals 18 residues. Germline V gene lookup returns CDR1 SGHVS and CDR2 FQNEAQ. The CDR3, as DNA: TGTGCCAGCAGCGTAAACCGCCTATGGGGGGCAGGTCAAGAGACCCAGTACTTC. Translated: CASSVNRLWGAGQETQYF.

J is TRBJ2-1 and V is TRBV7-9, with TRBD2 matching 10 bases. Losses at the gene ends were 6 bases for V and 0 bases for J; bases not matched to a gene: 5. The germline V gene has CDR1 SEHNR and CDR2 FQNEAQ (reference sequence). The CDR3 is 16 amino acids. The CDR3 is CASRPSGGVSYNEQFF. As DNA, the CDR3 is TGTGCCAGCAGGCCAAGCGGGGGGGTCTCCTACAATGAGCAGTTCTTC.

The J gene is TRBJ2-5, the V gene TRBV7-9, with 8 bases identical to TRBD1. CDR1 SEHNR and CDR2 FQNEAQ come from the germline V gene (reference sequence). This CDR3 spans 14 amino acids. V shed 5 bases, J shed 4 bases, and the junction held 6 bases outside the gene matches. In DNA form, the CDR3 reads TGTGCCAGCAGCCAAGGACAGGGCGGAGAGACCCAGTACTTC. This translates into CASSQGQGGETQYF.

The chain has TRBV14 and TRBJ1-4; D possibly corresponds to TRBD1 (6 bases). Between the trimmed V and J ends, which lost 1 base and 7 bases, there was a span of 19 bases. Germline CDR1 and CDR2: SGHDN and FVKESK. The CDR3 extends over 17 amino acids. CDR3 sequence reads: CASSQGIGYRAVEKLFF. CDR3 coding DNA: TGTGCCAGCAGCCAAGGAATTGGTTACAGGGCTGTTGAAAAACTGTTTTTT.

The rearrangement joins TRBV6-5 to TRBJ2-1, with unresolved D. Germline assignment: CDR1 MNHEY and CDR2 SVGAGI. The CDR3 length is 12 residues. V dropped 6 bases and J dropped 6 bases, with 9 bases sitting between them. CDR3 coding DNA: TGTGCCAGCAGCCCCGGCCCCAATGAGCAGTTCTTC. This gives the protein CASSPGPNEQFF.

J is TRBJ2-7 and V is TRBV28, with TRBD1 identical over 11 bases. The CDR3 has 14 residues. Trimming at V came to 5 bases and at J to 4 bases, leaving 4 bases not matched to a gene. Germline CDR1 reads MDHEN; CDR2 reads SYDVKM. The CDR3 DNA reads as TGTGCCAGCAGTCTTCGGGACAGGGGGTACGAGCAGTACTTC. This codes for CASSLRDRGYEQYF.

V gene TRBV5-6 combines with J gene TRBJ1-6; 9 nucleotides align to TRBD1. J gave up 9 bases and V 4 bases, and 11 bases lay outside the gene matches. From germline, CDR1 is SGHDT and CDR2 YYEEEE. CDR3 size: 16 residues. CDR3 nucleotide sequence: TGTGCCAGCAGCCTTGACAGGGGGGTACTGGGTTCACCCCTCCACTTT. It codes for CASSLDRGVLGSPLHF.